This TCR beta chain was recovered during a study of T cells in Graves' hyperthyroidism and ophthalmopathy. Study-level background: Peripheral blood samples were taken at initial diagnosis, prior to any treatment.

This clonotype turned up a few times. The CDR3 is 15 amino acids. Trimming removed 1 base from V and 6 bases from J, with 13 bases in between. From germline, CDR1 is SGHVS and CDR2 FQNEAQ. The CDR3 regions of TCR beta were amplified from RNA transcripts. TCR CDR3 regions were first amplified by RT-PCR with HTBI primers. TCRdb reprocessed the multiplex PCR reads via MiXCR and lists one record per CDR3 protein. The sample records approximately 600,000 distinct CDR3 sequences, 15% to 20% being singletons. What was sequenced was blood. The J gene is TRBJ1-5, the V gene TRBV7-8; possibly TRBD1 for D (6 bases). The receptor's source is a woman in her 30s with Graves' hyperthyroidism. The CDR3 DNA follows: TGTGCCAGCAGCTTAGATGGGGGGGCGCGTCAGCCCCAGCATTTT. The encoded protein is CASSLDGGARQPQHF.